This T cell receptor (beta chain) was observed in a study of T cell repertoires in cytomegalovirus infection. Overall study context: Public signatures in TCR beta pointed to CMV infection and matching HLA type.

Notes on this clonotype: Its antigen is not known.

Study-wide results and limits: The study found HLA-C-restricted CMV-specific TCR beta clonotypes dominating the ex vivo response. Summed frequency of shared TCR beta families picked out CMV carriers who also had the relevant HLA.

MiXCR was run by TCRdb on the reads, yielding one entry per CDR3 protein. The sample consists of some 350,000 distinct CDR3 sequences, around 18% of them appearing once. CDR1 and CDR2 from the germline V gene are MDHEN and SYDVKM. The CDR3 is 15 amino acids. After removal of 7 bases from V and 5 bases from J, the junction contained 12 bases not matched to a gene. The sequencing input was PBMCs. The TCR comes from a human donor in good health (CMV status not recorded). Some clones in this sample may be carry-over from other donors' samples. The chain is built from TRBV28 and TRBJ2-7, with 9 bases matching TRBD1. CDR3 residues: CASTQSGTGIHEQYF. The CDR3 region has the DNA TGTGCCAGCACTCAAAGTGGGACAGGGATCCACGAGCAGTACTTC.